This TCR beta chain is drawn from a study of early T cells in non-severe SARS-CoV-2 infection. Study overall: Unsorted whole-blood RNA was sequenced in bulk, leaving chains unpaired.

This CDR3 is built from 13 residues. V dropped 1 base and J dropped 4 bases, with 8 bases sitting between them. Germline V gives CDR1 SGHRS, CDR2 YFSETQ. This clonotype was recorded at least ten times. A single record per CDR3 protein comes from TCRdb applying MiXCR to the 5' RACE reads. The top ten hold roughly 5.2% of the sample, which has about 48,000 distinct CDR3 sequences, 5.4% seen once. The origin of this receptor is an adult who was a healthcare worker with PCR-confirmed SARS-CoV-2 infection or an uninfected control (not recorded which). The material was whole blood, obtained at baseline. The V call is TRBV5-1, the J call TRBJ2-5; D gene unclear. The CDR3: CASSLWTRETQYF. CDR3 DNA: TGCGCCAGCAGCTTGTGGACCAGAGAGACCCAGTACTTC.